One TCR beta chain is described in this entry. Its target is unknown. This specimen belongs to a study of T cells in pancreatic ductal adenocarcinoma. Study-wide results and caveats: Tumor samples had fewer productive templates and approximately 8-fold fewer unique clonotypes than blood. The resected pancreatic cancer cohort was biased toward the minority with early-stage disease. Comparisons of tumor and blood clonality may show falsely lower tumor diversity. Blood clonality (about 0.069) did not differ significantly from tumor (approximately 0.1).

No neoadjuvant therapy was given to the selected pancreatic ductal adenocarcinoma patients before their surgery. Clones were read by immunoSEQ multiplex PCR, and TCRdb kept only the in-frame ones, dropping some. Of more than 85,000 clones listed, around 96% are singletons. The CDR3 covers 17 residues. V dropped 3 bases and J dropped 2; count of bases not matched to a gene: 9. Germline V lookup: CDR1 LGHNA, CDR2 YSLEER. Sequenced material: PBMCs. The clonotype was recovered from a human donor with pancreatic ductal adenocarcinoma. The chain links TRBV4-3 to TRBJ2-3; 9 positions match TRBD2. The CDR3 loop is CASSQWATSGSTDTQYF. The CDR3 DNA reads TGCGCCAGCAGCCAGTGGGCGACTAGCGGTTCCACAGATACGCAGTATTTT.